One and the same sample provided the 18 T cell receptor beta chains below, sequenced in a study of response to subunit inactivated influenza vaccine. TCRdb re-analysed the RT-PCR reads in MiXCR, keeping a single row per CDR3 protein. This sample has more than 700,000 distinct CDR3 sequences, with 21% found just once. The sample was PBMCs from blood, taken around 5 days after vaccination. The source is a man aged 50 or older who received an inactivated influenza vaccine.

There are a few counts of this clonotype. The gene calls are TRBV5-1 and TRBJ2-5, with TRBD1 identical over 9 bases. Losses at the gene ends were 4 bases for V and 4 bases for J; bases not matched to a gene: 8. Germline V gene lookup returns CDR1 SGHRS and CDR2 YFSETQ. This CDR3 has 15 residues. The CDR3 reads CASSHDTGGAETQYF. The CDR3 region has the DNA TGCGCCAGCAGCCACGACACAGGGGGCGCAGAGACCCAGTACTTC.

The gene calls are TRBV20-1 and TRBJ2-5; D is ambiguous. CDR3 size: 12 residues. The ends were cut back, 0 bases at V and 3 bases at J, with 5 bases in the middle. Germline V gene sequence: CDR1 DFQATT, CDR2 SNEGSKA (reference sequence). The CDR3 sequence: CSARDWEETQYF. CDR3 sequence (DNA): TGCAGTGCTAGAGACTGGGAAGAGACCCAGTACTTC.

This clonotype has at least ten counts. CDR3: CASSYSTNTGELFF. CDR3 nucleotide sequence: TGTGCCAGCAGTTACAGTACGAACACCGGGGAGCTGTTTTTT. The chain has TRBV12-3 or TRBV12-4 and TRBJ2-2; D remains ambiguous. The V and J ends lost 4 bases and 0 bases respectively, with 6 bases between them. The CDR3 runs to 14 residues.

The rearrangement joins TRBV20-1 to TRBJ2-3; the match to TRBD2 covers 8 bases. Germline CDR1 and CDR2: DFQATT and SNEGSKA (reference sequence). The V gene end was trimmed by 3 bases and the J gene end by 3 bases; junction bases not matched to a gene: 5. The CDR3 loop spans 14 amino acids. CDR3 bases: TGCAGTGCTAGCGGGAGGGCCGGAACAGATACGCAGTATTTT. It specifies CSASGRAGTDTQYF.

This rearrangement joins TRBV11-3 to TRBJ1-2, with 8 bases that match TRBD1. The CDR3 has 14 amino acids. V lost 0 bases, J lost 4 bases, and 1 base stayed unmatched. CDR1 and CDR2 from the germline V gene are SGHNT and YENEEA. The CDR3 here is CASSLDRGPYGYTF. The CDR3 nucleotides read TGTGCCAGCAGCTTAGACAGGGGGCCCTATGGCTACACCTTC.

This sequence joins TRBV24-1 and TRBJ2-5; tentatively, D is TRBD1 or TRBD2 (5 bases each). Trimming took off 0 bases at V and 3 bases at J, with 19 bases between the two ends. The germline V gene encodes CDR1 KGHDR and CDR2 SFDVKD. The CDR3 runs to 18 residues. DNA for the CDR3: TGTGCCACCAGTGATTTGTCCTACCGGGACGGTGGGAAAGAGACCCAGTACTTC. Translating gives CATSDLSYRDGGKETQYF.

This clonotype occurred a few times. The CDR3 is CSAVTGIVAFF. CDR3 DNA sequence: TGCAGTGCCGTGACGGGAATCGTTGCTTTCTTT. The chain couples TRBV20-1 to TRBJ1-1; D is unclear. The CDR3 is 11 residues long. V was shortened by 6 bases and J by 11 bases, with 16 bases between the two germline ends. Germline V CDR1 and CDR2: DFQATT, SNEGSKA (reference sequence).

A few counts support this clonotype. V and J are TRBV27 and TRBJ2-6; 10 nucleotides line up with TRBD1. CDR1 and CDR2 from the germline V gene are MNHEY and SMNVEV (reference sequence). V gave up 4 bases and J gave up 6 bases; unmatched junction bases: 3. The CDR3 is 15 residues long. CDR3 sequence (DNA): TGTGCCAGCAGTTCGACAGGGGGCCTGGCCAACGTCCTGACTTTC. It encodes CASSSTGGLANVLTF.

The rearrangement links TRBV9 to TRBJ2-3; D tentatively fits TRBD1 or TRBD2 (5 bases each). Per the germline V gene, CDR1 is SGDLS and CDR2 is YYNGEE. V lost 4 bases and J 4 bases, leaving 13 bases between the germline ends. The CDR3 runs 14 residues. The CDR3 DNA follows: TGTGCCAGCAGCACAGGACTTCCCTCAGATACGCAGTATTTT. Translating gives CASSTGLPSDTQYF.

This clonotype has just a few counts. This chain connects TRBV15 to TRBJ2-1, with 11 bases fitting TRBD2. CDR1 is LNHNV, CDR2 YYDKDF, per germline (reference sequence). The CDR3 totals 16 residues. With 1 base clipped from V and 8 bases from J, the junction kept 7 bases outside the gene matches. CDR3 loop: CATSRVRLAGRDEQFF. The CDR3 region has the DNA TGTGCCACCAGCAGAGTTAGACTAGCGGGACGGGATGAGCAGTTCTTC.

The V gene is TRBV7-6, the J gene TRBJ2-5; 8 bases agree with TRBD2. In germline, CDR1 is SGHVS, CDR2 FNYEAQ. V lost 6 bases, J lost 2 bases, and 5 bases stayed unmatched. This CDR3 region has 14 residues. In DNA form, the CDR3 reads TGTGCCAGCAGAGCGGGGGTGGGACAAGAGACCCAGTACTTC. Its translation: CASRAGVGQETQYF.

The sample holds a few counts of this clonotype. The chain carries TRBV2 and TRBJ1-2; tentative D call: TRBD1 (6 bases). The V and J ends lost 4 bases and 4 bases respectively, with 13 bases between them. The CDR3 extends over 14 amino acids. The germline V gene encodes CDR1 SNHLY and CDR2 FYNNEI. The CDR3 nucleotides read TGTGCCAGCAGTGCCGACAGGACCAGCTATGGCTACACCTTC. Protein: CASSADRTSYGYTF. Full variable domain (missing parts from reference TRBV2 and TRBJ1-2): EPEVTQTPSHQVTQMGQEVILRCVPISNHLYFYWYRQILGQKVEFLVSFYNNEISEKSEIFDDQFSVERPDGSNFTLKIRSTKLEDSAMYFCASSADRTSYGYTFGSGTRLTVV.

The chain uses TRBV24-1 and TRBJ2-3; a possible D gene is TRBD2 (5 bases). The germline V and J ends were trimmed by 0 bases and 3 bases, with 6 bases remaining between them. Germline V gives CDR1 KGHDR, CDR2 SFDVKD. This CDR3 contains 14 residues. CDR3 loop: CATSDLPGTDTQYF. For the CDR3, the DNA is TGTGCCACCAGTGATTTGCCGGGAACAGATACGCAGTATTTT.

This clonotype has a count of ten or more. The chain uses TRBV5-5 and TRBJ2-2, with TRBD2 matching 11 bases. The junction had 1 base not matched to a gene; V was cut back by 3 bases and J by 0 bases. The CDR3 extends over 16 amino acids. The V gene's germline CDR1 is SGHKS and CDR2 YYEKEE (reference sequence). The CDR3 DNA reads as TGTGCCAGCAGCTCGGGACTAGCGGCGAACACCGGGGAGCTGTTTTTT. This sequence encodes CASSSGLAANTGELFF.

V gene TRBV13 combines with J gene TRBJ1-4; the D gene is possibly TRBD1 (5 bases). Germline V gives CDR1 PRHDT, CDR2 FYEKMQ (reference sequence). The CDR3 extends over 14 amino acids. Trimming removed 5 bases at V and 8 bases at J, with 15 bases between. The CDR3 loop reads CASSPSPAGEKLFF. In nucleotides, the CDR3 is TGTGCCAGCAGCCCATCCCCCGCAGGGGAAAAACTGTTTTTT.

The table lists this clonotype with a few counts. The V gene is TRBV18, the J gene TRBJ2-1; TRBD2 aligns across 10 bases. From germline, CDR1 is KGHSH and CDR2 LQKENI. With 3 bases clipped from V and 1 base from J, the junction kept 3 bases outside the gene matches. The CDR3 totals 16 residues. The CDR3 DNA reads TGTGCCAGCTCACCCGGACTAGCGGTATCCTACAATGAGCAGTTCTTC. Amino acid sequence: CASSPGLAVSYNEQFF.

This chain uses TRBV20-1 with TRBJ2-7; 10 bases agree with TRBD2. The trim removed 0 bases at V and 2 bases at J, leaving 4 bases unmatched. CDR3 length: 15 residues. The germline V gene has CDR1 DFQATT and CDR2 SNEGSKA (reference sequence). The CDR3 here is CSARDRAGGAYEQYF. The CDR3 bases are TGCAGTGCTAGAGATCGAGCGGGAGGGGCCTACGAGCAGTACTTC.

Turning to this clonotype: This may be a read error, as it is one base from a much larger clone. This chain's CDR3 is CASSVGTARNQPQYF. Here the CDR3 DNA reads TGTGCCAGCAGCGTCGGGACAGCAAGAAATCAGCCCCAGTATTTT. V and J are TRBV9 and TRBJ1-5; TRBD1 aligns across 7 bases. The tail of the sequence fits TRBJ2-3 better, so the J call may be wrong. The CDR3 spans 15 residues. Germline values: CDR1 SGDLS, CDR2 YYNGEE.